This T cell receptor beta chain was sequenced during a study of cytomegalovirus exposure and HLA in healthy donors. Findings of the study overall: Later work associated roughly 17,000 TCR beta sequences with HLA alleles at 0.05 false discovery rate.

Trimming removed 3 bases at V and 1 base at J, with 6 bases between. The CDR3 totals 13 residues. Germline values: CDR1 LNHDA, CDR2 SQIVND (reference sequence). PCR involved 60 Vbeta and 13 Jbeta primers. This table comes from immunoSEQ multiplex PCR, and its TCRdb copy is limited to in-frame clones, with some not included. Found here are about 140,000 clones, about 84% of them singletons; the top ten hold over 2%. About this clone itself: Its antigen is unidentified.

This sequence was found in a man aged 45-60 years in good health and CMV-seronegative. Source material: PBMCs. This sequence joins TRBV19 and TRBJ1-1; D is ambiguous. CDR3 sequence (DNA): TGTGCCAGTAGTATTCCAGAGAACACTGAAGCTTTCTTT. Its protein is CASSIPENTEAFF.